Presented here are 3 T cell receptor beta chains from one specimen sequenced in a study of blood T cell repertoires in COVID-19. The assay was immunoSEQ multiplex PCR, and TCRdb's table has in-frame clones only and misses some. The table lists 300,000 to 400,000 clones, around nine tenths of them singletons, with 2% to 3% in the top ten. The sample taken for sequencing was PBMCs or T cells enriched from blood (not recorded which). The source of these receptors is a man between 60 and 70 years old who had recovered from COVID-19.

The CDR3 protein is CASSLGGNTGELFF. The CDR3 nucleotides are TGTGCCAGCAGCCTCGGGGGGAACACCGGGGAGCTGTTTTTT. V is TRBV3-1 (or the pseudogene TRBV3-2) and J is TRBJ2-2; tentatively, D is TRBD2 (6 bases). Germline loops: CDR1 LGHDT, CDR2 YNNKEL (reference sequence). With 4 bases removed from V and 1 base from J, the gap between germline ends came to 7 bases. This CDR3 is 14 amino acids long.

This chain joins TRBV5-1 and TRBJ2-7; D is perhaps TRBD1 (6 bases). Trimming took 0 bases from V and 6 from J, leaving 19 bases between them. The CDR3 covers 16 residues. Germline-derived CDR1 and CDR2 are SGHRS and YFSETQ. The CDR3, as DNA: TGCGCCAGCAGCTTGGATGTCTGGCAGGGGACGCCCGAGCAGTACTTC. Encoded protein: CASSLDVWQGTPEQYF.

CDR3 DNA: TGCGCCAGCAGCCCTGGACAGGGGGCTTATGGGACTGAAGCTTTCTTT. Amino acid sequence: CASSPGQGAYGTEAFF. V and J are TRBV5-1 and TRBJ1-1; 11 positions match TRBD1. Losses at the gene ends were 4 bases for V and 5 bases for J; bases not matched to a gene: 10. Germline V gene sequence: CDR1 SGHRS, CDR2 YFSETQ. This CDR3 is built from 16 residues.